This TCR beta chain derives from a study of T-cell memory formation after mild COVID-19. Study-wide background: Clusters were largely donor specific.

Study-level results: Clones contracting across day 15 to 85 had a balanced CD4/CD8 profile; later expanding clones leaned CD4+. The main location of contracting CD4+ clones was CM and EM, and that of contracting CD8+ clones was EMRA. Proof of SARS-CoV-2 specificity was absent for the second-wave clones that crested on day 37.

The CDR3 runs to 14 residues. Germline lookup yields CDR1 LNHNV and CDR2 YYDKDF (reference sequence). V was trimmed by 1 base and J by 6 bases, leaving 12 bases between them. In TCRdb, the 5' RACE reads were re-called with MiXCR into one record per CDR3 protein. Among around 300,000 distinct CDR3 sequences listed, 10% to 15% were seen once. On this clonotype: As yet, its antigen is unknown.

The specimen was PBMCs or a T cell subset sorted from them (not recorded which). The V call is TRBV15, the J call TRBJ1-2, with D hard to call. The TCR originated in a man younger than 35 who had mild COVID-19 (a few samples of this study predate the infection). Cell type and time point are not known. The CDR3 region is CATSRVPYVDGYTF. CDR3 in DNA: TGTGCCACCAGCAGAGTTCCCTACGTCGATGGCTACACCTTC.